Listed here are 21 T cell receptor beta chains from one sample, sequenced in a study of tumor-infiltrating lymphocytes in primary liver carcinoma. The source material, 20-30 mg of unsorted bulk tissue, was used to co-extract RNA and DNA. TCR beta cDNA was made from 400 to 500 ng total RNA with a constant-region primer. TCR beta libraries came from three nested multiplex PCR rounds using slightly modified ARM-PCR. The first two PCR rounds, around 11 cycles each, used TRBV1-TRBV30 forward primers and a C-beta reverse primer. TCRdb reprocessed the multiplex PCR reads via MiXCR and lists one record per CDR3 protein. This sample has roughly 30,000 distinct CDR3 sequences; roughly four fifths occur once, and the top ten carry roughly a third. The sequenced sample consisted of liver tumor tissue from sampling region 5. Subset defined: tumor region T5, tumor centre. These receptor sequences come from a man aged 35 to 55 with primary liver carcinoma and hepatitis B virus infection.

In this sample, this clonotype is medium-sized. V is TRBV5-5 and J is TRBJ1-1; the D gene is possibly TRBD1 (5 bases). V was shortened by 0 bases and J by 0 bases, with 15 bases between the two germline ends. This CDR3 is built from 17 residues. Germline V lookup: CDR1 SGHKS, CDR2 YYEKEE (reference sequence). CDR3 amino acids: CASSLGDRSSLNTEAFF. In DNA, the CDR3 is TGTGCCAGCAGCTTGGGGGACCGGTCCAGCTTGAACACTGAAGCTTTCTTT.

With respect to this clonotype: One junction end disagrees with the germline gene, perhaps due to a read error. The genes are TRBV20-1 and TRBJ2-5; 9 nucleotides line up with TRBD2. CDR1 is DFQATT, CDR2 SNEGSKA, per germline (reference sequence). The CDR3 sequence is 16 residues long. CDR3 nucleotide sequence: TGCAGTGCTAGGCTGCTCGGGACTAGCAGCCAAGAGATCCAGTACTTC. It codes for CSARLLGTSSQEIQYF.

In regard to this clonotype: Its ends do not fully match the called genes, so a read error is possible. This chain links TRBV5-1 with TRBJ2-1; 10 bases are a match to TRBD2. The CDR3 has 17 amino acids. Germline V CDR1 and CDR2: SGHRS, YFSETQ. CDR3 bases: TGCGCCAGCAGCAGCCCTCTAGCGGGAGTCTTCTACAATGAACGGTTTTTC. It is translated as CASSSPLAGVFYNERFF.

CDR3 sequence: CASNSGQGAREQYF. The CDR3 nucleotides are TGCGCCAGCAACTCCGGACAGGGAGCTAGGGAGCAGTACTTC. The chain combines TRBV5-1 with TRBJ2-7, with 8 positions matching TRBD1. The CDR3 is made up of 14 amino acids. The trim removed 6 bases at V and 7 bases at J, leaving 12 bases unmatched. Germline V gene sequence: CDR1 SGHRS, CDR2 YFSETQ.

About this clonotype: The final CDR3 position lacks the conserved phenylalanine or tryptophan, pointing to a likely read error. This chain uses TRBV11-2 with TRBJ2-7; D unresolved. The CDR3 contains 14 residues. Germline lookup yields CDR1 SGHAT and CDR2 FQNNGV. The CDR3 nucleotides are TGTGTCAGCAGCTTAGATCTTGGTGGACGGGAGCAGTACCTC. Protein product: CVSSLDLGGREQYL.

This clonotype was recorded once. The chain has TRBV5-5 and TRBJ2-1; tentative D call: TRBD1 (6 bases). V dropped 3 bases and J dropped 2 bases, with 15 bases sitting between them. The CDR3 runs 16 residues. Germline V gene sequence: CDR1 SGHKS, CDR2 YYEKEE (reference sequence). CDR3 sequence reads: CASSSLDSTAYNEQFF. CDR3 coding DNA: TGTGCCAGCAGCTCCCTGGACAGTACAGCCTACAATGAGCAGTTCTTC.

On this clonotype itself: The CDR3 ends on some other residue instead of the conserved phenylalanine or tryptophan, so this is likely a read error. The chain combines TRBV6-2 or TRBV6-3 with TRBJ2-2; D is uncertain. The CDR3 contains 14 residues. CDR1 is MNHEY, CDR2 SVGEGT, per germline. In nucleotides, the CDR3 is TGTACCAGCAGTTACACAGTTAACACCGGGGAGCTGTTTTCT. This translates into CTSSYTVNTGELFS.

Of note for this clonotype: One base away lies a much larger clone, so this may be a sequencing read error. The chain joins TRBV4-1 to TRBJ2-5; 14 bases map to TRBD2. The CDR3 length is 17 residues. Germline CDR1 and CDR2: MGHRA and YSYEKL. CDR3 nucleotides: TGCACCAGCAGCCAAGCCCGACTAGCGGGAGGGGAGGAGACCCAGTACTTC. Protein: CTSSQARLAGGEETQYF.

Note on this clonotype: The junction shows a germline mismatch at one end, possibly a read error. This sequence joins TRBV11-2 and TRBJ2-2, with D maybe TRBD2 (6 bases). CDR1 is SGHAT, CDR2 FQNNGV, per germline. The CDR3 totals 14 residues. Here the CDR3 reads CASSSDYWAGERFF. Written as DNA, the CDR3 is TGTGCCAGTAGCTCGGACTATTGGGCCGGGGAGCGGTTTTTT. Supplemented by reference TRBV11-2 and TRBJ2-2, the full variable domain reads EAGVAQSPRYKIIEKRQSVAFWCNPISGHATLYWYQQILGQGPKLLIQFQNNGVVDDSQLPKDRFSAERLKGVDSTLKIQPAKLEDSAVYLCASSSDYWAGERFFGEGSRLTVL.

To note about this clonotype: A much larger clone is a single base away; this may be a read error. The chain uses TRBV6-1 and TRBJ2-2; D is possibly TRBD1 or TRBD2 (6 bases each). This CDR3 contains 19 residues. Looked up from germline, CDR1 is MNHNS and CDR2 is SASEGT. DNA for the CDR3: TGTGCCCGCAGTGAAACCCTTCCCGGGGGCGCCGCGAACACCGGGGAGCTGTTTTTT. It encodes CARSETLPGGAANTGELFF.

A remark on this clonotype: The junction differs from germline at one of its ends, possibly a read error. The V gene is TRBV4-2, the J gene TRBJ2-3; D call uncertain. This CDR3 spans 16 amino acids. CDR1 is LGHNA and CDR2 is YNFKEQ in the germline V gene. CDR3 in amino acids: CAISQTPVGCGDTQYF. The CDR3 DNA follows: TGTGCCATCAGCCAGACCCCTGTGGGGTGTGGAGATACGCAGTATTTT.

A word on this clonotype: This may come from a read error, since a much larger clone is one base off. This CDR3 is CASSFLAGIYKQYF. The CDR3 nucleotides are TGTGCCAGCAGTTTTCTAGCGGGCATCTACAAGCAGTACTTC. The J gene is TRBJ2-7, the V gene TRBV28, with TRBD2 matching 8 bases. CDR1 and CDR2 (germline): MDHEN, SYDVKM. The CDR3 covers 14 residues.

In the case of this clonotype: A much larger clone sits a single nucleotide away, making a read error possible. The chain employs TRBV11-2 and TRBJ2-1; the match to TRBD2 covers 13 bases. This CDR3 has 15 amino acids. From germline, CDR1 is SGHAT and CDR2 FQNNGV. V dropped 8 bases and J dropped 7; count of bases not matched to a gene: 8. In DNA form, the CDR3 reads TGTGCCAGCGGCACAGGGACTAGCGGGATTAATGAGCAGTTCTTC. It translates to CASGTGTSGINEQFF. Supplemented by reference TRBV11-2 and TRBJ2-1, the full variable domain reads EAGVAQSPRYKIIEKRQSVAFWCNPISGHATLYWYQQILGQGPKLLIQFQNNGVVDDSQLPKDRFSAERLKGVDSTLKIQPAKLEDSAVYLCASGTGTSGINEQFFGPGTRLTVL.

About this clonotype itself: One junction end disagrees with the germline gene, perhaps due to a read error. The genes are TRBV5-4 and TRBJ2-1, with D perhaps matching TRBD2 (7 bases). CDR3 size: 18 residues. Germline values: CDR1 SGHNT, CDR2 YYREEE (reference sequence). CDR3 region: CASSLGGAALTSYNEQFF. CDR3 bases: TGCGCCAGCAGCTTAGGGGGGGCGGCCCTGACCTCCTACAATGAGCAGTTCTTC.

The chain couples TRBV11-2 to TRBJ2-3; D unresolved. Germline loops: CDR1 SGHAT, CDR2 FQNNGV. The CDR3 length is 12 residues. V shed 5 bases and J shed 15 bases, with 18 bases lying between them. The CDR3 region has the DNA TGTGCCAGCAGCGCCAGTACAGATATGCATTATTTT. Translated, it gives CASSASTDMHYF.

Notes on this clonotype: The junction does not match germline at one end; this may be a read error. This chain links TRBV5-1 with TRBJ2-7, with TRBD1 matching 11 bases. Germline V CDR1 and CDR2: SGHRS, YFSETQ. This CDR3 is built from 15 residues. Here the CDR3 reads CASRRGQGVAYEQCF. The CDR3 DNA sequence: TGCGCCAGCAGACGGGGACAGGGGGTCGCCTACGAGCAGTGCTTC.

As concerns this clonotype: This may be a read error: a much more frequent sequence differs by one nucleotide. CDR3 sequence reads: CASSLTRDKQFF. Here the CDR3 DNA reads TGCGCCAGCAGCTTGACTAGGGACAAGCAGTTCTTC. The chain couples TRBV5-1 to TRBJ2-1, with D possibly matching TRBD1 (6 bases). Germline loops: CDR1 SGHRS, CDR2 YFSETQ. This CDR3 has 12 amino acids. Trimming took off 1 base at V and 11 bases at J, with 10 bases between the two ends. The full variable domain, in which reference TRBV5-1 and TRBJ2-1 provide the parts outside the CDR3, is KAGVTQTPRYLIKTRGQQVTLSCSPISGHRSVSWYQQTPGQGLQFLFEYFSETQRNKGNFPGRFSGRQFSNSRSEMNVSTLELGDSALYLCASSLTRDKQFFGPGTRLTVL.

A note on this clonotype: The final CDR3 position lacks the conserved phenylalanine or tryptophan, pointing to a likely read error. The limits of the CDR3 on the DNA are not certain, so only TCRdb's listed CDR3 is given. V usage is TRBV7-3 and J usage is TRBJ1-1; the tabulated D call, TRBD1, remains unverified against the DNA. Germline CDR1 is SGHTA and CDR2 is FQGTGA. Inclusive of both ends, the CDR3 amounts to 14 amino acids. The CDR3 spells CASSLRRPIGGVFS.

Concerning this clonotype: Sequence at one end of the junction differs from germline and may be a read error. The chain links TRBV24-1 to TRBJ2-1, with a tentative D call TRBD2 (6 bases). This CDR3 has 16 residues. Germline lookup yields CDR1 KGHDR and CDR2 SFDVKD. This CDR3 reads CATSAKLARSYNGQFF. Here the CDR3 DNA reads TGTGCCACCAGTGCAAAGCTAGCGCGTTCTTACAATGGGCAGTTCTTC.

Concerning this clonotype: At one of its ends the junction is not consistent with the germline gene, which may arise from a read error. The chain has TRBV6-5 and TRBJ2-7; D gene ambiguous. CDR1 and CDR2 from the germline V gene are MNHEY and SVGAGI. The CDR3 runs to 15 residues. For the CDR3, the DNA is TGTACCAGCAGTTACTCCGGCAGAAACTCCTATGAGCAGTACTTC. Translating it yields CTSSYSGRNSYEQYF.

The chain has TRBV4-3 and TRBJ2-7; possibly TRBD2 for D (6 bases). CDR1 LGHNA and CDR2 YSLEER come from the germline V gene. This CDR3 comprises 15 residues. For the CDR3, the DNA is TGCACCGGCAGCCAAGATCGGGAGACTCCCTTCGAGCAGTACTTC. It translates to CTGSQDRETPFEQYF.